The TCR beta chain under discussion was sequenced for a study of molecular identifiers for immune sequencing clone quantification. Study-level background: With replicates, the RNA of about 21,000 or 97,000 naive CD8 cells was split five ways and four were sequenced. Findings of the study overall: Approximately 910,000 naive cells reportedly did not prevent detection of spiked Jurkat TCR RNA from one cell.

This clonotype was observed a few times. Its antigen is unknown. TCRdb redid the calling of the PCR reads with MiXCR, one entry per CDR3 protein. This sample has around 480,000 distinct CDR3 sequences; 20% to 25% occur once, and the top ten carry 0.7% to 0.95%. Germline V gene lookup returns CDR1 LNHNV and CDR2 YYDKDF (reference sequence). The CDR3 runs 13 residues. V lost 4 bases, J lost 3 bases, and 9 bases lay in between. The chain combines TRBV15 with TRBJ2-5; no clear D gene. The specimen sequenced was naive CD8+ T cells from blood, with Jurkat cell RNA spiked in. As for subset: FACS-sorted CD8+CD4-CCR7+CD45RA+ naive T cells. This clonotype originated in a human donor in good health. Some libraries in this study had Jurkat cell RNA spiked in. This CDR3 reads CATSTGLEETQYF. CDR3 nucleotides: TGTGCCACCAGCACGGGCCTGGAAGAGACCCAGTACTTC.